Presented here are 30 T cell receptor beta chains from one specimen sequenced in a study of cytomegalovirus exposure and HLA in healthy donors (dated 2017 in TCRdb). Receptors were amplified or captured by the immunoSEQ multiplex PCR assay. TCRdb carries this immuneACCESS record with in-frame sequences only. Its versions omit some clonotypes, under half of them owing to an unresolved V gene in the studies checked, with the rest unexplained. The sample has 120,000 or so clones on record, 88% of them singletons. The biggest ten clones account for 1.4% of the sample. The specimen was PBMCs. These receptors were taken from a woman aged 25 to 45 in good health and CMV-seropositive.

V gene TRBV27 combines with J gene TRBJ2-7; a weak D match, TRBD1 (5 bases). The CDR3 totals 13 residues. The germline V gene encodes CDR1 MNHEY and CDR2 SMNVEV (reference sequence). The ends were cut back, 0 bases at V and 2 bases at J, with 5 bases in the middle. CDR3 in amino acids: CASSLSTAYEQYF. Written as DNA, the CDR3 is TGTGCCAGCAGTTTATCGACAGCCTACGAGCAGTACTTC.

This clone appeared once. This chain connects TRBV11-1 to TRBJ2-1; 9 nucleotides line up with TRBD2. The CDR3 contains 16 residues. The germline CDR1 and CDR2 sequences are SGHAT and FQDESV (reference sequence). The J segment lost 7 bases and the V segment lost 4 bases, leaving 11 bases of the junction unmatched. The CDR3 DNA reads TGTGCCAGCAGCTCATTGGCGGGGGGGGATCGGAATGAGCAGTTCTTC. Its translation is CASSSLAGGDRNEQFF. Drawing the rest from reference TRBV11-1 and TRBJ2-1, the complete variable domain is EAEVAQSPRYKITEKSQAVAFWCDPISGHATLYWYRQILGQGPELLVQFQDESVVDDSQLPKDRFSAERLKGVDSTLKIQPAELGDSAMYLCASSSLAGGDRNEQFFGPGTRLTVL.

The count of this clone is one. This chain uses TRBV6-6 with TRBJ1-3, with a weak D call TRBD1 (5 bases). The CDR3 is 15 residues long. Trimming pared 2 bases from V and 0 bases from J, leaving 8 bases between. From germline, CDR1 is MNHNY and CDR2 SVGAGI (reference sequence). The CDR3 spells CASSYRQNSGNTIYF. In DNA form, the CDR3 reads TGTGCCAGCAGTTACAGACAGAACTCTGGAAACACCATATATTTT.

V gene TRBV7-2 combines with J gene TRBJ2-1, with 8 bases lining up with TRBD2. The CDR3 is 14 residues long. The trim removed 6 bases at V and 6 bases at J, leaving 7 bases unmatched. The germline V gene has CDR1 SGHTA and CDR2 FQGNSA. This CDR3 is CASSITGTSNEQFF. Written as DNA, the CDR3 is TGTGCCAGCAGTATCACCGGGACTAGCAATGAGCAGTTCTTC.

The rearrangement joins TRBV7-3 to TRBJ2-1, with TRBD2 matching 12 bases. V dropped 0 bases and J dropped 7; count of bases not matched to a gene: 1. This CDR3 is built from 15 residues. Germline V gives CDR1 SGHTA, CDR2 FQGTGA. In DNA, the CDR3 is TGTGCCAGCAGCTTAACCGGACTAGCGGGGAATGAGCAGTTCTTC. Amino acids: CASSLTGLAGNEQFF.

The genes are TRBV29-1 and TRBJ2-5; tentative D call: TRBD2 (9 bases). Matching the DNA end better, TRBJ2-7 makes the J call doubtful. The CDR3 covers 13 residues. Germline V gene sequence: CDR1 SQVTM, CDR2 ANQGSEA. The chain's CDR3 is CSASGTGLYEQYF. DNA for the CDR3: TGCAGCGCTAGCGGGACAGGTCTCTACGAGCAGTACTTC.

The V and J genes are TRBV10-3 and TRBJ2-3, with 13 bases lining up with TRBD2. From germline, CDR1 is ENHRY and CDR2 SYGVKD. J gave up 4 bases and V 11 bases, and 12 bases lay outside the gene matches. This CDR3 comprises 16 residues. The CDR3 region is CAVDQGLAGDSDTQYF. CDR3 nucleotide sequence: TGTGCCGTCGATCAAGGACTAGCGGGGGACTCAGATACGCAGTATTTT.

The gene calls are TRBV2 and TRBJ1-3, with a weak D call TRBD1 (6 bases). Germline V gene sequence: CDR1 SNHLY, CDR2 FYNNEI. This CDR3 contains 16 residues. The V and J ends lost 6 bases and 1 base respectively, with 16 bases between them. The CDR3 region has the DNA TGTGCCAGCAGACCCTTGGGGGCGGTGTCTGGAAACACCATATATTTT. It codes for CASRPLGAVSGNTIYF.

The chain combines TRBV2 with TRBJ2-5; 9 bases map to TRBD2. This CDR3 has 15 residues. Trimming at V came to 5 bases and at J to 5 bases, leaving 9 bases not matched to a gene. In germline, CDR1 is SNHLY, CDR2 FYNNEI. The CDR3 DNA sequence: TGTGCCAGCAGTCCGGGACTAGCAACGCCCGAGACCCAGTACTTC. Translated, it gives CASSPGLATPETQYF. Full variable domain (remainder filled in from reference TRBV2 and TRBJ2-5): EPEVTQTPSHQVTQMGQEVILRCVPISNHLYFYWYRQILGQKVEFLVSFYNNEISEKSEIFDDQFSVERPDGSNFTLKIRSTKLEDSAMYFCASSPGLATPETQYFGPGTRLLVL.

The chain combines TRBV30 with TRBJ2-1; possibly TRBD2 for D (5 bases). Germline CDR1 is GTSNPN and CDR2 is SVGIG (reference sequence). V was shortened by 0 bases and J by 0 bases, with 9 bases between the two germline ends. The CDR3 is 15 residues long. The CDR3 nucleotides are TGTGCCTGGAGTGTAGGGAGTTCCTCCTACAATGAGCAGTTCTTC. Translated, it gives CAWSVGSSSYNEQFF.

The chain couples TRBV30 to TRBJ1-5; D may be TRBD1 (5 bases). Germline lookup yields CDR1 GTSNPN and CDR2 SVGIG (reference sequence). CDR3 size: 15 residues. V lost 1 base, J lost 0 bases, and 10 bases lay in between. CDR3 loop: CAWSDAGFSNQPQHF. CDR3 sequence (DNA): TGTGCCTGGAGTGACGCAGGGTTTAGCAATCAGCCCCAGCATTTT.

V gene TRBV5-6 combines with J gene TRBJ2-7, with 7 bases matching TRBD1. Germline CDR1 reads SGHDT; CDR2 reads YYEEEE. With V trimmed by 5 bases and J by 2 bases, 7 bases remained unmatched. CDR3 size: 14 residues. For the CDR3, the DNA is TGTGCCAGCAGAGAAGGGACAGCTACCTACGAGCAGTACTTC. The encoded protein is CASREGTATYEQYF.

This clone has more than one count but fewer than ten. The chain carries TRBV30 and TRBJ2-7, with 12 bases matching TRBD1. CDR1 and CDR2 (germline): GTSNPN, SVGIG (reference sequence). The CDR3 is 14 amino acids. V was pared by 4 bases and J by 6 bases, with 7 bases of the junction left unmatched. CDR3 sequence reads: CAWTWRDRGREQYF. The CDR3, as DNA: TGTGCCTGGACTTGGAGGGACAGGGGGCGCGAGCAGTACTTC.

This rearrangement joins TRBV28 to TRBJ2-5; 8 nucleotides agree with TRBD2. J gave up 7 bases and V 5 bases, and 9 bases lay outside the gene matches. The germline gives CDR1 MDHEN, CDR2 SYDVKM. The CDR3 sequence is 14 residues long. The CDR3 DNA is TGTGCCAGCAGTCGCTCGGGAGGGGGGAGGACCCAGTACTTC. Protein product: CASSRSGGGRTQYF.

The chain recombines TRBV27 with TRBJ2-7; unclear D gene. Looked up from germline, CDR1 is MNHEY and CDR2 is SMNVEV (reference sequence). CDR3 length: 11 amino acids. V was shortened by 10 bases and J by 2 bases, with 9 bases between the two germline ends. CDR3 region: CATPSPYEQYF. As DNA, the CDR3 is TGTGCCACCCCCTCCCCCTACGAGCAGTACTTC.

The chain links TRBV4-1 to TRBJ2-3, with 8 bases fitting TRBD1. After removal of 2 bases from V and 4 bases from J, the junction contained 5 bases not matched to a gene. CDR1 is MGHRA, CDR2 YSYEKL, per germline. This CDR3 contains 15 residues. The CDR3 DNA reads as TGCGCCAGCAGCCAACGGACAGGGAAGGCAGATACGCAGTATTTT. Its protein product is CASSQRTGKADTQYF.

The CDR3 DNA reads as TGTGCCAGCAGTTCGGGGGAACTATACGAGCAGTACTTC. Residues: CASSSGELYEQYF. The chain joins TRBV6-5 to TRBJ2-7, with D perhaps matching TRBD2 (6 bases). The V and J ends lost 4 bases and 4 bases respectively, with 11 bases between them. CDR3 length: 13 amino acids. Germline loops: CDR1 MNHEY, CDR2 SVGAGI.

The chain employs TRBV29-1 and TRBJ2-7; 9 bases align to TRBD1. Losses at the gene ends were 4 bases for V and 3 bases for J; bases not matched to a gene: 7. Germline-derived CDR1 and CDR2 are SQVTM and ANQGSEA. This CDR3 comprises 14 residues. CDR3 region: CSVGPRGQGYEQYF. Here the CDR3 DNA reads TGCAGCGTTGGGCCAAGGGGACAGGGCTACGAGCAGTACTTC.

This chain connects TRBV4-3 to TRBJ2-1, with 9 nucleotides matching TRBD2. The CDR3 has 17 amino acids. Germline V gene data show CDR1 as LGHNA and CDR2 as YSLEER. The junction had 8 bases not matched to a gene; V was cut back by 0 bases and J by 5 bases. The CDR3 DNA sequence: TGCGCCAGCAGCCAAGATCTGGGGCTAGCGGGAAACAATGAGCAGTTCTTC. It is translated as CASSQDLGLAGNNEQFF.

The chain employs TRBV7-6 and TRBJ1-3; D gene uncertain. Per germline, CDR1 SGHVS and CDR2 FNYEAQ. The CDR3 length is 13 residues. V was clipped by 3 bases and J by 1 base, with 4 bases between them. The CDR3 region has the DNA TGTGCCAGCAGCTTGGAGTCTGGAAACACCATATATTTT. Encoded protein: CASSLESGNTIYF.

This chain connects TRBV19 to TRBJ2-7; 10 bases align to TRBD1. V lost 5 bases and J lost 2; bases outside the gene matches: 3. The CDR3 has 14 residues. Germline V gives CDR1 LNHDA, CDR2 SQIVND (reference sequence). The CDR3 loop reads CASSPGTGAYEQYF. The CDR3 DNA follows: TGTGCCAGTAGTCCCGGGACAGGGGCCTACGAGCAGTACTTC.

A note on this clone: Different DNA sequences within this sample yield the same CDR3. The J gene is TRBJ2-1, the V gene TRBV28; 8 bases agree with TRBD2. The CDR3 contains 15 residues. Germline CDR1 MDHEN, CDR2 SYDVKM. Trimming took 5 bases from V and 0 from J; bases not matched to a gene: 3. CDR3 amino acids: CASSPSGSSYNEQFF. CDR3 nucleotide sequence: TGTGCCAGCAGTCCCAGCGGGAGCTCCTACAATGAGCAGTTCTTC.

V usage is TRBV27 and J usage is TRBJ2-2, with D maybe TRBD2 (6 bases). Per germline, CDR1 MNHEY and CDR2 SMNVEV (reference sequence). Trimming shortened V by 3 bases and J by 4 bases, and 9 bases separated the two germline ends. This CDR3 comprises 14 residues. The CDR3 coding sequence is TGTGCCAGCAGTTTGGGACTTTTCACCGGGGAGCTGTTTTTT. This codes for CASSLGLFTGELFF.

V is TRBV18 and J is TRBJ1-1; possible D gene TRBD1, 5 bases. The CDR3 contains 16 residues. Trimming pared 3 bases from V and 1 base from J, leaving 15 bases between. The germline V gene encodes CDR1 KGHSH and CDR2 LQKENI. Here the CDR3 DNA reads TGTGCCAGCTCACCCCTAGACAGTTCCCAGAACACTGAAGCTTTCTTT. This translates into CASSPLDSSQNTEAFF.

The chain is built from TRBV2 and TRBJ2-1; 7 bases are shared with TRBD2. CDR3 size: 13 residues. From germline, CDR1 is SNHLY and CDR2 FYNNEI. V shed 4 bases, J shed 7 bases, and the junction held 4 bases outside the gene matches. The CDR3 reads CASSGGGSNEQFF. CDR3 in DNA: TGTGCCAGCAGTGGGGGGGGAAGTAATGAGCAGTTCTTC.

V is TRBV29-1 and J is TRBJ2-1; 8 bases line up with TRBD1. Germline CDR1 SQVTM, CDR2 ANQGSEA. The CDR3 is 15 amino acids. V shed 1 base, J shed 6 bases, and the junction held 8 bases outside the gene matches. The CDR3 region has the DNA TGCAGCGTTGAAGGGTCAGGGGGCAGGGGCAATGAGCAGTTCTTC. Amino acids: CSVEGSGGRGNEQFF.

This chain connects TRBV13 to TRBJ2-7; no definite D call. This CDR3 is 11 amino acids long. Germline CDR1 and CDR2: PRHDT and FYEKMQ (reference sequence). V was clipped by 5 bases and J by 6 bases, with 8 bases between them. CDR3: CASSLTTEQYF. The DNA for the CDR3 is TGTGCCAGCAGCCTCACTACCGAGCAGTACTTC. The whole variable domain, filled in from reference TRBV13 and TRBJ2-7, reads AAGVIQSPRHLIKEKRETATLKCYPIPRHDTVYWYQQGPGQDPQFLISFYEKMQSDKGSIPDRFSAQQFSDYHSELNMSSLELGDSALYFCASSLTTEQYFGPGTRLTVT.

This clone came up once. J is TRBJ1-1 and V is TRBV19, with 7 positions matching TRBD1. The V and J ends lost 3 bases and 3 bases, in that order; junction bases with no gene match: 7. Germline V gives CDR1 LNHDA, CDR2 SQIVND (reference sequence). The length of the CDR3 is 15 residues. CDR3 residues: CASSIAGTEYTEAFF. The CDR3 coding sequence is TGTGCCAGTAGTATCGCCGGGACAGAATACACTGAAGCTTTCTTT.

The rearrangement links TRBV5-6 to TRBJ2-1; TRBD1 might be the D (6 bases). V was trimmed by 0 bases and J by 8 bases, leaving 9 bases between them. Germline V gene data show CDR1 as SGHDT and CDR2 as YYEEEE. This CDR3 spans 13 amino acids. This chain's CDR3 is CASSLGGLDEQFF. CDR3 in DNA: TGTGCCAGCAGCTTGGGGGGGCTCGATGAGCAGTTCTTC.

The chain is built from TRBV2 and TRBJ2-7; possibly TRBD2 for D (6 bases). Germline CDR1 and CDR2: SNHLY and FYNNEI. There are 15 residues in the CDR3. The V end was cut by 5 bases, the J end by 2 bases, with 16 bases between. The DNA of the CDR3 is TGTGCCAGCAGTTTTCGGCGGGACTTAGCCTACGAGCAGTACTTC. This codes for CASSFRRDLAYEQYF.